This entry features one T cell receptor beta chain sequence. Antigen specificity is unknown. Relative to the germline gene, one junction end is altered; a read error may explain this. These data originate in a study of cytomegalovirus exposure and HLA in healthy donors. Broader study findings: According to an earlier analysis, most TCR beta V segments yielded productive rearrangements about 87% or about 30% of the time. Later, TCR association rates were found to vary by HLA locus, highest for DRB1 and lowest for HLA-C.

PCR involved 60 Vbeta and 13 Jbeta primers. Methods used by the authors: Later, some 75 million unique TCR beta chains were counted in an analysis, and 8.5 million to 13 million of them were shared. Clones were read by immunoSEQ multiplex PCR, and TCRdb kept only the in-frame ones, dropping some. V and J calls and clone size follow that table, whereas D and trimming were derived from the DNA. There are some 150,000 clones in the sample; 80% occur only once, and around 4.5% lies in the top ten. Germline V gene sequence: CDR1 SEHNR, CDR2 FQNEAQ (reference sequence). CDR3 length equals 15 residues. The gene calls are TRBV7-9 and TRBJ2-1, with TRBD2 matching over 10 bases. The sequenced sample was PBMCs. This TCR came from a young man in good health and CMV-seronegative. The CDR3 loop reads CSSSPSGSSYNEQFF. In DNA, the CDR3 is TGTTCCAGCAGCCCTAGCGGGAGCTCCTACAATGAGCAGTTCTTC.